Shown below are 24 T cell receptor beta chains from a single sample sequenced in a study of blood T cell repertoires in COVID-19. Using immunoSEQ multiplex PCR, the repertoire was profiled, and TCRdb retains in-frame clones only, with some absent. This repertoire shows approximately 180,000 clones, approximately 83% found once; its top ten account for approximately 11%. Sequencing input: peripheral blood. These receptors were collected from a human donor with active or convalescent COVID-19. The donor label of this sample is uncertain.

This clone has just one count. The chain couples TRBV24-1 to TRBJ1-2, with 8 positions matching TRBD1. Germline assignment: CDR1 KGHDR and CDR2 SFDVKD. This CDR3 has 12 amino acids. The junction had 3 bases not matched to a gene; V was cut back by 5 bases and J by 8 bases. CDR3 sequence: CATSAGQGGYTF. CDR3 DNA: TGTGCCACCAGTGCTGGACAGGGCGGCTACACCTTC.

This clone was counted many times. Other DNA sequences in this specimen translate into the identical CDR3. The rearrangement joins TRBV14 to TRBJ1-1; 7 bases map to TRBD1. The length of the CDR3 is 15 residues. Germline CDR1 is SGHDN and CDR2 is FVKESK. Trimming cost V 4 bases and J 1 base; bases outside gene matches: 6. The CDR3 DNA sequence: TGTGCCAGCAGCCTTTGGACAGGACGGAACACTGAAGCTTTCTTT. This codes for CASSLWTGRNTEAFF.

The rearrangement joins TRBV3-1 (or the pseudogene TRBV3-2) to TRBJ1-2; D is undetermined. The CDR3 extends over 14 amino acids. Germline CDR1 LGHDT, CDR2 YNNKEL (reference sequence). V lost 3 bases to trimming and J lost 8 bases, with 16 bases between them. The CDR3 bases are TGTGCCAGCAGCCATCTGGCGGAGGCGGGGGGCTACACCTTC. It is translated as CASSHLAEAGGYTF.

The chain employs TRBV6-6 and TRBJ2-2; D perhaps matches TRBD2 (5 bases). V lost 6 bases and J lost 0, with 8 bases in between. The CDR3 has 14 amino acids. The germline gives CDR1 MNHNY, CDR2 SVGAGI (reference sequence). The CDR3 region has the DNA TGTGCCAGCAGGGAGGAGGCGAACACCGGGGAGCTGTTTTTT. This translates into CASREEANTGELFF.

V gene TRBV5-4 combines with J gene TRBJ2-1; 10 nucleotides align to TRBD2. This CDR3 spans 15 amino acids. V dropped 6 bases and J dropped 2; count of bases not matched to a gene: 5. Germline lookup yields CDR1 SGHNT and CDR2 YYREEE (reference sequence). The CDR3 nucleotides are TGTGCCAGCACCAGCGGGGGGGCCCCCTACAATGAGCAGTTCTTC. Amino acids: CASTSGGAPYNEQFF.

The CDR3 here is CASSRSGSGSYEQYF. The CDR3 coding sequence is TGTGCCAGCAGCCGTAGCGGGAGCGGCTCCTACGAGCAGTACTTC. This chain connects TRBV13 to TRBJ2-7, with 9 bases matching TRBD2. The germline V gene encodes CDR1 PRHDT and CDR2 FYEKMQ (reference sequence). This CDR3 region has 15 residues. V lost 5 bases and J lost 0; bases outside the gene matches: 5.

The chain couples TRBV2 to TRBJ1-2; D uncertain. V was cut by 6 bases and J by 3 bases, with 11 bases left in between. This CDR3 contains 13 residues. The germline V gene has CDR1 SNHLY and CDR2 FYNNEI. CDR3 amino acids: CASSLRGYYGYTF. In DNA, the CDR3 is TGTGCCAGCAGCCTCCGCGGGTACTATGGCTACACCTTC.

The J gene is TRBJ2-3, the V gene TRBV29-1; D is perhaps TRBD2 (7 bases). Trimming pared 3 bases from V and 4 bases from J, leaving 14 bases between. CDR3 length equals 14 residues. Germline V CDR1 and CDR2: SQVTM, ANQGSEA. CDR3 sequence: CSVDEGGAADTQYF. In nucleotides, the CDR3 is TGCAGCGTTGACGAGGGGGGGGCCGCAGATACGCAGTATTTT.

The CDR3 loop is CASSPRDRGSPLHF. In DNA, the CDR3 is TGTGCCAGCAGTCCCCGGGACAGGGGCTCACCCCTCCACTTT. The V and J genes are TRBV6-5 and TRBJ1-6, with TRBD1 matching 10 bases. Germline CDR1 and CDR2: MNHEY and SVGAGI. CDR3 length: 14 amino acids. V was pared by 5 bases and J by 10 bases, with 5 bases of the junction left unmatched.

V gene TRBV27 combines with J gene TRBJ1-1; D remains unclear. The CDR3 has 13 amino acids. The germline V and J ends were trimmed by 2 bases and 11 bases, with 15 bases remaining between them. Germline CDR1 reads MNHEY; CDR2 reads SMNVEV (reference sequence). The CDR3 nucleotides are TGTGCCAGCAGTTTACGGCCAGCAAGGGAGGCTTTCTTT. The encoded protein is CASSLRPAREAFF.

This chain uses TRBV13 with TRBJ2-7, with D tentatively TRBD1 (6 bases). CDR1 and CDR2 from the germline V gene are PRHDT and FYEKMQ (reference sequence). This CDR3 contains 17 residues. Trimming took off 4 bases at V and 1 base at J, with 20 bases between the two ends. The CDR3 DNA reads as TGTGCCAGCAGCTCCACTGACAGGTTTTCTCAATCCTACGAGCAGTACTTC. It codes for CASSSTDRFSQSYEQYF.

The V and J genes are TRBV4-2 and TRBJ1-6; 8 bases fit TRBD1. There are 15 residues in the CDR3. V lost 1 base to trimming and J lost 8 bases; unmatched junction nucleotides: 4. CDR1 is LGHNA, CDR2 YNFKEQ, per germline. CDR3 sequence reads: CASSQGTGPDSPLHF. CDR3 DNA sequence: TGTGCCAGCAGCCAAGGGACAGGGCCGGATTCACCCCTCCACTTT.

This clone came up once. This rearrangement joins TRBV3-1 (or the pseudogene TRBV3-2) to TRBJ2-7; 9 bases agree with TRBD2. Trimming removed 1 base from V and 1 base from J; junction bases left unmatched: 8. Germline V CDR1 and CDR2: LGHDT, YNNKEL (reference sequence). The CDR3 covers 17 residues. CDR3 bases: TGTGCCAGCAGCCAAGCCCCGGGGCTAGCGGGGTCCTACGAGCAGTACTTC. Amino acid sequence: CASSQAPGLAGSYEQYF.

V is TRBV11-2 and J is TRBJ2-1; possibly TRBD2 for D (5 bases). The CDR3 sequence is 13 residues long. V lost 0 bases, J lost 10 bases, and 10 bases lay in between. Germline lookup yields CDR1 SGHAT and CDR2 FQNNGV. The CDR3 DNA reads TGTGCCAGCAGCTTAGATCAGAGGGTAGAGCAGTTCTTC. It translates to CASSLDQRVEQFF.

The chain combines TRBV6-1 with TRBJ2-7; no clear D gene. V lost 2 bases and J 2 bases, leaving 19 bases between the germline ends. CDR1 MNHNS and CDR2 SASEGT come from the germline V gene. The CDR3 runs 17 residues. The CDR3 is CASSELGSRPLPYEQYF. The CDR3 DNA reads as TGTGCCAGCAGTGAACTAGGATCACGGCCGCTCCCCTACGAGCAGTACTTC.

This chain links TRBV4-2 with TRBJ2-5, with 16 bases matching TRBD2. Germline V gene lookup returns CDR1 LGHNA and CDR2 YNFKEQ. The V segment lost 1 base and the J segment 2 bases; nucleotides outside the gene matches: 4. This CDR3 has 18 amino acids. For the CDR3, the DNA is TGTGCCAGCAGCCAAGCTGGGACTAGCGGGGGGGAACAAGAGACCCAGTACTTC. Translated, it gives CASSQAGTSGGEQETQYF.

The rearrangement links TRBV28 to TRBJ2-1; the D gene is possibly TRBD1 (6 bases). V shed 7 bases and J shed 3 bases, with 13 bases lying between them. Looked up from germline, CDR1 is MDHEN and CDR2 is SYDVKM. CDR3 length: 14 amino acids. In nucleotides, the CDR3 is TGTGCCAGCACAGGCCAGGGGTTCTACAATGAGCAGTTCTTC. Its translation: CASTGQGFYNEQFF.

This rearrangement joins TRBV29-1 to TRBJ2-3; D perhaps matches TRBD2 (5 bases). The CDR3 is 15 residues long. The V end lost 2 bases, the J end lost 5 bases, and 17 bases lay between the germline ends. Germline values: CDR1 SQVTM, CDR2 ANQGSEA. CDR3 DNA sequence: TGCAGCGTTGAACCCCCCGAGGGTGGGAAAGATACGCAGTATTTT. This sequence encodes CSVEPPEGGKDTQYF.

The chain uses TRBV19 and TRBJ1-5; a weak D match, TRBD1 (5 bases). The V and J ends lost 8 bases and 5 bases respectively, with 13 bases between them. This CDR3 contains 13 residues. The germline CDR1 and CDR2 sequences are LNHDA and SQIVND (reference sequence). The CDR3, as DNA: TGTGCCAGTGGAGGGGACGGGTATCAGCCCCAGCATTTT. Its translation is CASGGDGYQPQHF.

The chain links TRBV28 to TRBJ1-1; the D gene is possibly TRBD1 (5 bases). This CDR3 region has 15 residues. The V and J ends lost 0 bases and 1 base respectively, with 9 bases between them. Germline V CDR1 and CDR2: MDHEN, SYDVKM. The CDR3 protein is CASSLWEGRNTEAFF. The CDR3 nucleotides read TGTGCCAGCAGTTTATGGGAGGGGAGGAACACTGAAGCTTTCTTT. The complete variable domain, with remaining parts taken from reference TRBV28 and TRBJ1-1, reads DVKVTQSSRYLVKRTGEKVFLECVQDMDHENMFWYRQDPGLGLRLIYFSYDVKMKEKGDIPEGYSVSREKKERFSLILESASTNQTSMYLCASSLWEGRNTEAFFGQGTRLTVV.

The rearrangement uses TRBV3-1 (or the pseudogene TRBV3-2) and TRBJ2-1; D perhaps matches TRBD2 (5 bases). V was trimmed by 1 base and J by 5 bases, leaving 12 bases between them. Germline values: CDR1 LGHDT, CDR2 YNNKEL (reference sequence). CDR3 length equals 15 residues. CDR3 sequence (DNA): TGTGCCAGCAGCCAAGTTCAGGTTAGCGACAATGAGCAGTTCTTC. Amino acids: CASSQVQVSDNEQFF.

This rearrangement joins TRBV3-1 (or the pseudogene TRBV3-2) to TRBJ2-2; 8 positions match TRBD1. Unmatched junction bases numbered 6, after V lost 7 bases and J lost 11 bases. This CDR3 is built from 12 residues. Germline V gene lookup returns CDR1 LGHDT and CDR2 YNNKEL (reference sequence). CDR3 DNA sequence: TGTGCCAGCAACGCAGGACAGGGCGAGCTGTTTTTT. Translating gives CASNAGQGELFF.

V usage is TRBV4-3 and J usage is TRBJ1-1; D ambiguous. Trimming took 0 bases from V and 1 from J, leaving 12 bases between them. The CDR3 extends over 16 amino acids. Per germline, CDR1 LGHNA and CDR2 YSLEER. Here the CDR3 reads CASSQDITGWNTEAFF. The CDR3 DNA reads TGCGCCAGCAGCCAAGACATTACGGGATGGAACACTGAAGCTTTCTTT.

This rearrangement joins TRBV7-2 to TRBJ2-3; D is ambiguous. There are 13 residues in the CDR3. V lost 1 base to trimming and J lost 6 bases, with 8 bases between them. Germline V lookup: CDR1 SGHTA, CDR2 FQGNSA. CDR3 bases: TGTGCCAGCAGCTTAGAAGTAGAGGATACGCAGTATTTT. It translates to CASSLEVEDTQYF.